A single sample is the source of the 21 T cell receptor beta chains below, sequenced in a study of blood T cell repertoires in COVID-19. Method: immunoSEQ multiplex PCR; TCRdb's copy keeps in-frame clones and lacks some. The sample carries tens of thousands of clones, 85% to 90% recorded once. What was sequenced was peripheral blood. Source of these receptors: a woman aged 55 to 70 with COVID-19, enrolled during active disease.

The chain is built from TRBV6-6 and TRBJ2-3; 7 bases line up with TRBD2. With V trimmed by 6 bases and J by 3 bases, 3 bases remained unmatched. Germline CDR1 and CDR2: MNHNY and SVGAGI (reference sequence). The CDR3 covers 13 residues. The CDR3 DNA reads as TGTGCCAGCAGCAACGGGGGGACAGATACGCAGTATTTT. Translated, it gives CASSNGGTDTQYF.

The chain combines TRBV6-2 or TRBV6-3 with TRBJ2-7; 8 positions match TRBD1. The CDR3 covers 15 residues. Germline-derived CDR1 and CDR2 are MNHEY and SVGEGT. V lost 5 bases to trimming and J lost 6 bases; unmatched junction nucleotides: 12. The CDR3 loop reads CASSRPWTGSFEQYF. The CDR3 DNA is TGTGCCAGCAGTCGTCCTTGGACAGGGAGTTTCGAGCAGTACTTC.

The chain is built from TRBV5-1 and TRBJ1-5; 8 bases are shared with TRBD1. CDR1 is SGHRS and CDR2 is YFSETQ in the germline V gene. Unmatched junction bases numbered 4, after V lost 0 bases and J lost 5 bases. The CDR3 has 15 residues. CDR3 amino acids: CASSLESGGHQPQHF. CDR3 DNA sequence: TGCGCCAGCAGCTTGGAGTCAGGGGGCCATCAGCCCCAGCATTTT.

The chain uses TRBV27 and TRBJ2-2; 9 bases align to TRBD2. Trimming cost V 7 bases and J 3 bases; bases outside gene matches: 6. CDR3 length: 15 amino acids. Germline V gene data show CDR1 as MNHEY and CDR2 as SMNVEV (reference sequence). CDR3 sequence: CASKGAGGYTGELFF. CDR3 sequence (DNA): TGTGCCAGCAAGGGCGCGGGGGGGTACACCGGGGAGCTGTTTTTT.

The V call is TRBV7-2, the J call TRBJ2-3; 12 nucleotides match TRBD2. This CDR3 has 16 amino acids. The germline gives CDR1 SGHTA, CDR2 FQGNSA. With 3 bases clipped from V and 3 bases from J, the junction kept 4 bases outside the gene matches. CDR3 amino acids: CASSFSGTSGTDTQYF. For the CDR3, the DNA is TGTGCCAGCAGCTTCTCCGGGACTAGCGGGACAGATACGCAGTATTTT.

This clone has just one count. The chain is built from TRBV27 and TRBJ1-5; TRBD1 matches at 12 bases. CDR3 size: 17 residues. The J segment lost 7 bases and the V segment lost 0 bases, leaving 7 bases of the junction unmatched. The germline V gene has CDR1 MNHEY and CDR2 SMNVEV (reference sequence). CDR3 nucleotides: TGTGCCAGCAGTTTATCGGGGACAGGGGGCCTGAAGCAGCCCCAGCATTTT. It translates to CASSLSGTGGLKQPQHF.

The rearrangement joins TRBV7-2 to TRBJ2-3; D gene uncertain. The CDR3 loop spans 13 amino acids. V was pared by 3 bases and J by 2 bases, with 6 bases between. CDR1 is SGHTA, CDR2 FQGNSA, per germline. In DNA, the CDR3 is TGTGCCAGCAGCTTCCGGGTCACAGATACGCAGTATTTT. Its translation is CASSFRVTDTQYF. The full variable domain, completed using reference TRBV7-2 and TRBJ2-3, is GAGVSQSPSNKVTEKGKDVELRCDPISGHTALYWYRQSLGQGLEFLIYFQGNSAPDKSGLPSDRFSAERTGGSVSTLTIQRTQQEDSAVYLCASSFRVTDTQYFGPGTRLTVL.

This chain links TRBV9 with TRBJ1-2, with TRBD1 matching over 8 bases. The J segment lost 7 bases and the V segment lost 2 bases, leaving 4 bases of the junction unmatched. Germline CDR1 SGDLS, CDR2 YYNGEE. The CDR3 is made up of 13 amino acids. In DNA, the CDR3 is TGTGCCAGCAGCGTCGGGACAGGCTTTGGCTACACCTTC. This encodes CASSVGTGFGYTF. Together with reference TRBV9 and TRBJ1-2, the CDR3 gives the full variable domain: DSGVTQTPKHLITATGQRVTLRCSPRSGDLSVYWYQQSLDQGLQFLIQYYNGEERAKGNILERFSAQQFPDLHSELNLSSLELGDSALYFCASSVGTGFGYTFGSGTRLTVV.

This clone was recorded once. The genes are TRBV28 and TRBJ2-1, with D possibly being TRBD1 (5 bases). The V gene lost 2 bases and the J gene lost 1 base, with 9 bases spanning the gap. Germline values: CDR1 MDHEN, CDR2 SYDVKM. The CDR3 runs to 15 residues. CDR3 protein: CASSLEKGSYNEQFF. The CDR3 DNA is TGTGCCAGCAGTTTAGAGAAGGGGTCCTACAATGAGCAGTTCTTC.

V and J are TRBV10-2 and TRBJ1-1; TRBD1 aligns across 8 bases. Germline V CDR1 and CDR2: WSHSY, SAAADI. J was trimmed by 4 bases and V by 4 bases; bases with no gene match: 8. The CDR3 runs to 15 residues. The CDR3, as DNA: TGCGCCAGCAGTGTTGAGCAGGGGGCTGGCACTGAAGCTTTCTTT. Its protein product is CASSVEQGAGTEAFF.

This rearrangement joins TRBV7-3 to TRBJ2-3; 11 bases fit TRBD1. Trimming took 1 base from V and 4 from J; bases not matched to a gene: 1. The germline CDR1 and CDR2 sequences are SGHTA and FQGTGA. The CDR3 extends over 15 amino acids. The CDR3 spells CASSLRTGGPDTQYF. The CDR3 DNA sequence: TGTGCCAGCAGCTTAAGGACAGGGGGCCCAGATACGCAGTATTTT.

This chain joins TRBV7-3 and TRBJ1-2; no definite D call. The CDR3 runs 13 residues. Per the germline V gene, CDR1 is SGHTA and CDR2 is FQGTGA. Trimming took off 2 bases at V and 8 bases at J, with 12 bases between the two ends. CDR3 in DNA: TGTGCCAGCAGCTTAGGGGAGCATGGGGGCTACACCTTC. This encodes CASSLGEHGGYTF.

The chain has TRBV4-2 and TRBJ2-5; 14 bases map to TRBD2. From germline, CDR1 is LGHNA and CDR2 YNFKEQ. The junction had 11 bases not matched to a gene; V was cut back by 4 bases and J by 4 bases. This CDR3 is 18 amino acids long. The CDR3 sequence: CASSPTGTSGRSAETQYF. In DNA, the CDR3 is TGTGCCAGCAGCCCAACCGGGACTAGCGGGAGATCGGCAGAGACCCAGTACTTC.

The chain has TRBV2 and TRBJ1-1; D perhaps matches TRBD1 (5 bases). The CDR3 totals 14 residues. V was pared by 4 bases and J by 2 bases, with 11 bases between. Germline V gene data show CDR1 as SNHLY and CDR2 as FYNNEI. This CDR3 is CASSVFGQNTEAFF. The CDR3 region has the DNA TGTGCCAGCAGTGTGTTCGGACAAAACACTGAAGCTTTCTTT.

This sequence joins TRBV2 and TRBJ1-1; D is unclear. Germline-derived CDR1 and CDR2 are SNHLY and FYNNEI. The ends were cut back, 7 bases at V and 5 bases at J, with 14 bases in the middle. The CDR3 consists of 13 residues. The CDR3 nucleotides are TGTGCCAGCATGAACAGCCGTTTAACTGAAGCTTTCTTT. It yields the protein CASMNSRLTEAFF.

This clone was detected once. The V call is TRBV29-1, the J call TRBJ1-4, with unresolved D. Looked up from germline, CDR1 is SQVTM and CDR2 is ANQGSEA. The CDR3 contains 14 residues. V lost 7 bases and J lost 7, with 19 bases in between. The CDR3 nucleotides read TGCAGCGCCGGCTTAGGAGGAGTAAGTGAAAAACTGTTTTTT. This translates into CSAGLGGVSEKLFF. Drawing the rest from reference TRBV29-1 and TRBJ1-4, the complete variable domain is SAVISQKPSRDICQRGTSLTIQCQVDSQVTMMFWYRQQPGQSLTLIATANQGSEATYESGFVIDKFPISRPNLTFSTLTVSNMSPEDSSIYLCSAGLGGVSEKLFFGSGTQLSVL.

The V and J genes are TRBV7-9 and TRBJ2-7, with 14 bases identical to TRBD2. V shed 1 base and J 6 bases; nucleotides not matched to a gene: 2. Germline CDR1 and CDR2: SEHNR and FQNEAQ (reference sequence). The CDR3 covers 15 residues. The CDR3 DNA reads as TGTGCCAGCAGCTTAGGACTAGCGGGAGGGGCCGAGCAGTACTTC. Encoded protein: CASSLGLAGGAEQYF.

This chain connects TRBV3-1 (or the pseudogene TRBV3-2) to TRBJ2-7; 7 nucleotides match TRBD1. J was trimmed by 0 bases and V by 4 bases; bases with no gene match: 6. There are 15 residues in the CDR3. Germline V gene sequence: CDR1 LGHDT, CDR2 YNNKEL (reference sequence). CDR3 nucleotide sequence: TGTGCCAGCAGCCCGACAGGGATAAACTCCTACGAGCAGTACTTC. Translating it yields CASSPTGINSYEQYF.

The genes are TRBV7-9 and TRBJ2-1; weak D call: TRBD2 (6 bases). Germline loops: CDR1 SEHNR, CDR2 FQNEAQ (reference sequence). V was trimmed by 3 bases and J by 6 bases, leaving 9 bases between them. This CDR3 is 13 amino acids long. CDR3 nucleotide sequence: TGTGCCAGCAGCTTTGGGGGAGGCAATGAGCAGTTCTTC. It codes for CASSFGGGNEQFF.

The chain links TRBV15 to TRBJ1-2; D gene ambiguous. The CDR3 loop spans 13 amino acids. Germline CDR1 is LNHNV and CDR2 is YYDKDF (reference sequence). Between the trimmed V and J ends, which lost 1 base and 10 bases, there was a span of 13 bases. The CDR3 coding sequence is TGTGCCACCAGCAGAGTTGCAGCGGGCAACTACACCTTC. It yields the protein CATSRVAAGNYTF.

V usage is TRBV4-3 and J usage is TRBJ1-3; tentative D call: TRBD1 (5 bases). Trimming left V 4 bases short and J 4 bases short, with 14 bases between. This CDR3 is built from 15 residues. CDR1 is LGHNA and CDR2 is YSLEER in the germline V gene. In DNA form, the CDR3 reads TGCGCCAGCAGCCTAAGACCGCAGGGAGGAAACACCATATATTTT. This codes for CASSLRPQGGNTIYF.